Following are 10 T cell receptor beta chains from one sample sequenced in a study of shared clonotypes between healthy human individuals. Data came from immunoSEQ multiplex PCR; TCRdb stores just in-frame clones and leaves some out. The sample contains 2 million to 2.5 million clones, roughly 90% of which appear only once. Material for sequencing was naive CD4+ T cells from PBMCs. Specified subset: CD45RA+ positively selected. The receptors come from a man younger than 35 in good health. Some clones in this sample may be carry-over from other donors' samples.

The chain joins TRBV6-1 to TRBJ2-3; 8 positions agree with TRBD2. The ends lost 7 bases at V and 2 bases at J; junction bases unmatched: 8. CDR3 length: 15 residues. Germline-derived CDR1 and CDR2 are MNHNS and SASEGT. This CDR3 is CASIGLAGVTDTQYF. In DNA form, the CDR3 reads TGTGCCAGCATTGGGCTAGCGGGTGTCACAGATACGCAGTATTTT.

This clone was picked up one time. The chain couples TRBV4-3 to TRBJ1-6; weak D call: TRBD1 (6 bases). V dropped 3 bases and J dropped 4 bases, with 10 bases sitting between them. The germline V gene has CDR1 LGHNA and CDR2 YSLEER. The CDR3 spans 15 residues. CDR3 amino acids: CASSHLTGYNSPLHF. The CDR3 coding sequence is TGCGCCAGCAGCCACCTAACAGGGTATAATTCACCCCTCCACTTT.

The CDR3 sequence is CASSENPRGSYEQYF. The CDR3 bases are TGTGCCAGCAGTGAAAACCCCAGGGGATCCTACGAGCAGTACTTC. J is TRBJ2-7 and V is TRBV6-1, with D perhaps matching TRBD1 (6 bases). Per the germline V gene, CDR1 is MNHNS and CDR2 is SASEGT. The CDR3 has 15 residues. Trimming pared 2 bases from V and 1 base from J, leaving 12 bases between.

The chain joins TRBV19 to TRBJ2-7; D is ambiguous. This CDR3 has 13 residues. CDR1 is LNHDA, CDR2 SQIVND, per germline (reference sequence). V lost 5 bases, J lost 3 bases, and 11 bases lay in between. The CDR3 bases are TGTGCCAGTAGTCCCGAGGACCACTACGAGCAGTACTTC. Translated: CASSPEDHYEQYF. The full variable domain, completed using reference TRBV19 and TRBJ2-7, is DGGITQSPKYLFRKEGQNVTLSCEQNLNHDAMYWYRQDPGQGLRLIYYSQIVNDFQKGDIAEGYSVSREKKESFPLTVTSAQKNPTAFYLCASSPEDHYEQYFGPGTRLTVT.

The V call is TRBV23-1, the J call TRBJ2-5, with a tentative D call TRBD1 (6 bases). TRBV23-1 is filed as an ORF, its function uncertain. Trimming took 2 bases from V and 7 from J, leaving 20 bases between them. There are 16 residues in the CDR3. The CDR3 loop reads CASSQMGARTRGTQYF. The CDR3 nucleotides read TGCGCCAGCAGTCAAATGGGGGCCCGAACTCGGGGGACCCAGTACTTC.

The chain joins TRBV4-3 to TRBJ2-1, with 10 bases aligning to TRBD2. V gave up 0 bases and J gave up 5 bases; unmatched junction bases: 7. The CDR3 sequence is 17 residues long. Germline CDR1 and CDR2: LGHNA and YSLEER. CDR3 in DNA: TGCGCCAGCAGCCAAGATCGAGGTCTAGCGGGAGACAATGAGCAGTTCTTC. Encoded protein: CASSQDRGLAGDNEQFF.

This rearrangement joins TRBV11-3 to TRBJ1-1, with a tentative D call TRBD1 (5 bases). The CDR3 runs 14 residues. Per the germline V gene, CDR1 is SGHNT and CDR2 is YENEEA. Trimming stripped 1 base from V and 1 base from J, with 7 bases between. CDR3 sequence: CASSLVGENTEAFF. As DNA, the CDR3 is TGTGCCAGCAGCTTAGTAGGGGAGAACACTGAAGCTTTCTTT.

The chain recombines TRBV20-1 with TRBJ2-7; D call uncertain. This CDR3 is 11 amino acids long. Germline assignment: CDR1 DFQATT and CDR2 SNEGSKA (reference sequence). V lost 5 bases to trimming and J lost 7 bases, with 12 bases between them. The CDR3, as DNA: TGCAGTGCTCTCTACCTCGGGGAGCAGTACTTC. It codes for CSALYLGEQYF.

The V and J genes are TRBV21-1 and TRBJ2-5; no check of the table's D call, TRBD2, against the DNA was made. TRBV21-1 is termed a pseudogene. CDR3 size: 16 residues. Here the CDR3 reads CASSKGVGLADETQYF. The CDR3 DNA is TGTGCCAGCAGCAAAGGAGTAGGACTAGCTGATGAGACCCAGTACTTC.

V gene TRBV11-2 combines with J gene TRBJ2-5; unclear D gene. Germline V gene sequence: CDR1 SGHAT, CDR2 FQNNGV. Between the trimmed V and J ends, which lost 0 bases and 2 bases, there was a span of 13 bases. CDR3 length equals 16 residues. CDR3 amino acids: CASSLEWQPNQETQYF. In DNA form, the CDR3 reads TGTGCCAGCAGCTTAGAGTGGCAGCCCAATCAAGAGACCCAGTACTTC.